The 28 T cell receptor beta chains reported below all come from one sample, sequenced in a study of metastatic and nonmetastatic thyroid tumors. TCRdb re-clonotyped the PCR reads through MiXCR. The table lists about 4,000 clones, approximately 22% of them singletons. Each patient came to thyroid surgery without any prior treatment (of any kind). The specimen was tumor tissue. Receptor source: a male donor with papillary thyroid cancer or a benign thyroid nodule (not recorded which). Some clones in this sample may be carry-over from other donors' samples.

This chain joins TRBV28 and TRBJ2-3; TRBD2 matches 11 bases. Unmatched junction bases numbered 3, after V lost 6 bases and J lost 1 base. The CDR3 totals 15 residues. Germline V lookup: CDR1 MDHEN, CDR2 SYDVKM. This CDR3 reads CASRIAGGGTDTQYF. The CDR3 coding sequence is TGTGCCAGCAGAATAGCGGGAGGGGGCACAGATACGCAGTATTTT. The full variable domain, rest sourced from reference TRBV28 and TRBJ2-3, is DVKVTQSSRYLVKRTGEKVFLECVQDMDHENMFWYRQDPGLGLRLIYFSYDVKMKEKGDIPEGYSVSREKKERFSLILESASTNQTSMYLCASRIAGGGTDTQYFGPGTRLTVL.

In its sample, this clone ranks as medium-sized (0.01 to 0.1%). The rearrangement links TRBV20-1 to TRBJ1-2; 7 positions agree with TRBD1. V lost 5 bases and J lost 6; bases outside the gene matches: 6. Germline V gives CDR1 DFQATT, CDR2 SNEGSKA (reference sequence). This CDR3 has 12 amino acids. In DNA form, the CDR3 reads TGCAGTGCTGAAGCAGGGGGGGATGGCTACACCTTC. Translation gives CSAEAGGDGYTF.

This clone ranks as large (0.1 to 1%). V usage is TRBV19 and J usage is TRBJ2-7, with 9 positions matching TRBD1. Per the germline V gene, CDR1 is LNHDA and CDR2 is SQIVND (reference sequence). The CDR3 sequence is 15 residues long. V gave up 3 bases and J gave up 1 base; unmatched junction bases: 4. The CDR3 sequence: CASSIGGTGSYEQYF. As DNA, the CDR3 is TGTGCCAGTAGTATCGGTGGGACAGGGTCCTACGAGCAGTACTTC.

The rearrangement joins TRBV11-2 to TRBJ2-2, with D perhaps assigned TRBD1 or TRBD2 (5 bases each). Germline CDR1 reads SGHAT; CDR2 reads FQNNGV. The CDR3 length is 17 residues. Trimming pared 2 bases from V and 1 base from J, leaving 14 bases between. The CDR3 is CASSLTVGTQNTGELFF. CDR3 sequence (DNA): TGTGCCAGCAGCTTAACAGTCGGGACGCAGAACACCGGGGAGCTGTTTTTT.

Only a few counts were recorded for this clone. The chain has TRBV6-2 or TRBV6-3 and TRBJ2-1; 7 bases fit TRBD1. There are 15 residues in the CDR3. V was clipped by 4 bases and J by 2 bases; unmatched bases: 5. Germline V gene data show CDR1 as MNHEY and CDR2 as SVGEGT. This CDR3 is CASSSGGSPYNEQFF. The CDR3 nucleotides read TGTGCCAGCAGTTCAGGGGGTTCCCCCTACAATGAGCAGTTCTTC.

The chain links TRBV6-1 to TRBJ2-5; a weak D match, TRBD2 (5 bases). V lost 2 bases and J lost 0, with 7 bases in between. There are 14 residues in the CDR3. Germline loops: CDR1 MNHNS, CDR2 SASEGT. The DNA of the CDR3 is TGTGCCAGCAGTGAACCCGGGAACCAAGAGACCCAGTACTTC. Residues: CASSEPGNQETQYF.

This clone is medium-sized within its sample. V gene TRBV6-2 or TRBV6-3 combines with J gene TRBJ2-1, with D perhaps TRBD2 (6 bases). The CDR3 spans 16 residues. The V gene's germline CDR1 is MNHEY and CDR2 SVGEGT. V lost 6 bases, J lost 0 bases, and 15 bases lay in between. CDR3 residues: CASSSGGGTSYNEQFF. CDR3 nucleotides: TGTGCCAGCAGCTCAGGCGGCGGGACCTCCTACAATGAGCAGTTCTTC.

This clone is medium-sized by share. This chain connects TRBV29-1 to TRBJ2-1; the D gene is possibly TRBD2 (6 bases). In germline, CDR1 is SQVTM, CDR2 ANQGSEA. This CDR3 has 14 amino acids. Between the trimmed V and J ends, which lost 4 bases and 8 bases, there was a span of 18 bases. The CDR3 loop reads CSVVVAEKFYEQFF. DNA for the CDR3: TGCAGCGTTGTTGTAGCGGAGAAATTTTATGAGCAGTTCTTC.

This clone is medium-sized (0.01 to 0.1%). The chain is built from TRBV7-2 and TRBJ2-7, with 10 bases lining up with TRBD2. In germline, CDR1 is SGHTA, CDR2 FQGNSA. This CDR3 spans 13 amino acids. With 3 bases clipped from V and 7 bases from J, the junction kept 3 bases outside the gene matches. CDR3 sequence reads: CASSFSGRWEQYF. CDR3 DNA sequence: TGTGCCAGCAGCTTTAGCGGGAGGTGGGAGCAGTACTTC.

The sample holds a few counts of this clone. The chain recombines TRBV6-1 with TRBJ2-1, with 9 bases fitting TRBD2. The CDR3 sequence is 15 residues long. CDR1 is MNHNS and CDR2 is SASEGT in the germline V gene. Unmatched junction bases numbered 9, after V lost 4 bases and J lost 8 bases. The CDR3 nucleotides are TGTGCCAGCAGTGGGTTAGCGGGAGCCATGGATGAGCAGTTCTTC. Its protein product is CASSGLAGAMDEQFF.

The V call is TRBV20-1, the J call TRBJ1-6; D not certain. Germline V lookup: CDR1 DFQATT, CDR2 SNEGSKA (reference sequence). The CDR3 has 14 residues. Deletions cut 6 bases from V and 8 bases from J, with 17 bases between. CDR3 residues: CSARRAPTDSPLHF. The CDR3 DNA reads TGCAGTGCCAGGCGGGCCCCGACGGATTCACCCCTCCACTTT.

The rearrangement links TRBV6-1 to TRBJ1-3, with D uncertain. The germline V gene has CDR1 MNHNS and CDR2 SASEGT. This CDR3 has 15 residues. Trimming stripped 0 bases from V and 0 bases from J, with 6 bases between. CDR3 sequence reads: CASSEAQTSGNTIYF. The CDR3 DNA reads as TGTGCCAGCAGTGAAGCCCAGACCTCTGGAAACACCATATATTTT.

This clone was seen more than once but under ten times. The chain employs TRBV6-1 and TRBJ2-1, with TRBD2 as a possible D gene (8 bases). Germline V lookup: CDR1 MNHNS, CDR2 SASEGT. The V end was cut by 5 bases, the J end by 4 bases, with 15 bases between. CDR3 length: 15 amino acids. The CDR3, as DNA: TGTGCCAGCAGTCGGGGGGGGACAGTTTACAATGAGCAGTTCTTC. It codes for CASSRGGTVYNEQFF.

The gene calls are TRBV7-3 and TRBJ1-2, with TRBD1 as a possible D gene (5 bases). Germline assignment: CDR1 SGHTA and CDR2 FQGTGA. The CDR3 totals 13 residues. The ends were cut back, 1 base at V and 6 bases at J, with 9 bases in the middle. CDR3 nucleotide sequence: TGTGCCAGCAGCTTAAATCCAGGGCATGGCTACACCTTC. This sequence encodes CASSLNPGHGYTF.

By its share, this clone is large (0.1 to 1%). The chain carries TRBV27 and TRBJ2-7, with 16 bases that match TRBD2. J lost 2 bases, V lost 6 bases, and 4 bases had no gene match. Germline-derived CDR1 and CDR2 are MNHEY and SMNVEV (reference sequence). CDR3 size: 16 residues. DNA for the CDR3: TGTGCCAGCAGCACGGGGACTAGCGGGAGGGCCTACGAGCAGTACTTC. The encoded protein is CASSTGTSGRAYEQYF.

The chain joins TRBV20-1 to TRBJ1-6; 7 nucleotides match TRBD1. The V segment lost 8 bases and the J segment 8 bases; nucleotides outside the gene matches: 15. CDR1 is DFQATT and CDR2 is SNEGSKA in the germline V gene (reference sequence). The CDR3 consists of 15 residues. The CDR3: CSSTLLGGIDSPLHF. For the CDR3, the DNA is TGCAGTTCTACCCTACTAGGGGGCATCGATTCACCCCTCCACTTT.

DNA of the CDR3: TGTGCCAGCAGTTTAAGAACTAGCGGGAGGGCTGTTGAGCAGTTCTTC. Protein: CASSLRTSGRAVEQFF. The chain employs TRBV28 and TRBJ2-1; 13 nucleotides agree with TRBD2. The CDR3 has 16 residues. V shed 2 bases, J shed 9 bases, and the junction held 7 bases outside the gene matches. The germline V gene has CDR1 MDHEN and CDR2 SYDVKM.

This chain connects TRBV11-1 to TRBJ1-2; a weak D match, TRBD1 (6 bases). The germline V gene encodes CDR1 SGHAT and CDR2 FQDESV (reference sequence). V shed 5 bases and J shed 3 bases, with 13 bases lying between them. The CDR3 length is 14 residues. The CDR3: CASSLTGTDYGYTF. The CDR3 region has the DNA TGTGCCAGCAGCCTTACAGGGACGGACTATGGCTACACCTTC.

This clone is classed as medium-sized (0.01 to 0.1%). V usage is TRBV19 and J usage is TRBJ2-1; possibly TRBD2 for D (6 bases). Trimming removed 5 bases at V and 4 bases at J, with 15 bases between. This CDR3 comprises 15 residues. Germline CDR1 and CDR2: LNHDA and SQIVND (reference sequence). Here the CDR3 reads CASSSVGTGYNEQFF. The CDR3 DNA reads as TGTGCCAGTAGTTCAGTTGGGACTGGGTACAATGAGCAGTTCTTC.

This clone has a count of ten or more. The chain links TRBV7-8 to TRBJ1-2; 7 nucleotides agree with TRBD1. With 4 bases clipped from V and 3 bases from J, the junction kept 14 bases outside the gene matches. Germline-derived CDR1 and CDR2 are SGHVS and FQNEAQ. The length of the CDR3 is 17 residues. CDR3 in DNA: TGTGCCAGCAGCTCACTACTACAGGGGAGCGGCGACTATGGCTACACCTTC. It encodes CASSSLLQGSGDYGYTF.

This clone has only a few counts. The chain links TRBV6-1 to TRBJ1-2, with D tentatively TRBD1 (6 bases). The CDR3 extends over 14 amino acids. V lost 1 base and J 8 bases, leaving 14 bases between the germline ends. The germline V gene has CDR1 MNHNS and CDR2 SASEGT. This CDR3 is CASSEGYRVDGYTF. In DNA, the CDR3 is TGTGCCAGCAGTGAAGGTTACAGGGTAGACGGCTACACCTTC.

This clone was seen once. In nucleotides, the CDR3 is TGCAGTGCTAGGACACATGGCTACACCTTC. Its protein product is CSARTHGYTF. The chain uses TRBV20-1 and TRBJ1-2; D is unclear. CDR3 length: 10 amino acids. The V end was cut by 3 bases, the J end by 6 bases, with 5 bases between. The germline V gene encodes CDR1 DFQATT and CDR2 SNEGSKA (reference sequence).

The CDR3 region has the DNA TGTGCCATCTACGACCGGGACACCGCTCTCTCCTACGAGCAGTACTTC. Translated: CAIYDRDTALSYEQYF. The rearrangement uses TRBV6-1 and TRBJ2-7; TRBD1 is a possible D gene (6 bases). V lost 10 bases and J 0 bases, leaving 22 bases between the germline ends. The CDR3 length is 16 residues. Germline CDR1 and CDR2: MNHNS and SASEGT.

This clone turned up a few times. This rearrangement joins TRBV6-1 to TRBJ2-3, with TRBD2 as a possible D gene (5 bases). Trimming pared 3 bases from V and 4 bases from J, leaving 11 bases between. CDR1 MNHNS and CDR2 SASEGT come from the germline V gene. The CDR3 is made up of 14 amino acids. CDR3 coding DNA: TGTGCCAGCAGTGAGCGAGGGATCCCAGATACGCAGTATTTT. Amino acids: CASSERGIPDTQYF.

Ten or more counts support this clone. The chain links TRBV7-9 to TRBJ2-1, with 15 positions matching TRBD2. This CDR3 comprises 17 residues. V was pared by 4 bases and J by 9 bases, with 10 bases of the junction left unmatched. Germline CDR1 reads SEHNR; CDR2 reads FQNEAQ (reference sequence). The CDR3 here is CASSSLPGLAGGSEQFF. For the CDR3, the DNA is TGTGCCAGCAGCTCACTACCTGGACTAGCGGGAGGGAGTGAGCAGTTCTTC.

A few counts support this clone. As DNA, the CDR3 is TGTGCCAGCAGAGGCGTAAATGAGCAGTTCTTC. Protein: CASRGVNEQFF. The gene calls are TRBV6-1 and TRBJ2-1, with D unclear. Germline V lookup: CDR1 MNHNS, CDR2 SASEGT. The V and J ends lost 6 bases and 7 bases respectively, with 7 bases between them. This CDR3 contains 11 residues.

The chain uses TRBV7-2 and TRBJ2-5; the match to TRBD2 covers 7 bases. Germline CDR1 SGHTA, CDR2 FQGNSA. This CDR3 region has 14 residues. With 0 bases clipped from V and 2 bases from J, the junction kept 0 bases outside the gene matches. The CDR3 sequence: CASSLAGGQETQYF. The CDR3 DNA reads as TGTGCCAGCAGCTTAGCGGGAGGGCAAGAGACCCAGTACTTC.

The gene calls are TRBV7-6 and TRBJ1-2; no clear D. The CDR3 runs to 13 residues. Germline V gives CDR1 SGHVS, CDR2 FNYEAQ. Trimming left V 3 bases short and J 5 bases short, with 10 bases between. The CDR3, as DNA: TGTGCCAGCAGCTTTGACGGCTCATATGGCTACACCTTC. Translation: CASSFDGSYGYTF.